The TCR beta chain under discussion was sequenced for a study of cytotoxic CD8 clonotypes in ibrutinib-treated CLL. Looking at the study overall: Mean per-sample yields comprised roughly 260,000 productive templates and roughly 86,000 productive rearrangements.

Study-level results: Sampling times differed between sustained-remission and progressing patients. Relative to age-matched healthy donors, clonality at baseline was higher, and it tracked circulating CD8+ T-cell counts. Clonality went higher at ibrutinib response and then dropped back toward baseline at progression.

A remark on this clone: Its antigen is currently unknown.

Some clones are missing from TCRdb's copy, which holds only in-frame ones; the method was immunoSEQ multiplex PCR. The sample lists about 86,000 clones; around 83% were seen once. With V trimmed by 8 bases and J by 5 bases, 7 bases remained unmatched. Per the germline V gene, CDR1 is MGHRA and CDR2 is YSYEKL. The CDR3 sequence is 13 residues long. This TCR derives from a human donor with chronic lymphocytic leukemia. The specimen was PBMCs, collected before ibrutinib treatment. The rearrangement uses TRBV4-1 and TRBJ2-7; TRBD1 matches 9 bases. In nucleotides, the CDR3 is TGCGCCAGCTCCCGCGGACAGGGGAACGAGCAGTACTTC. This codes for CASSRGQGNEQYF.